What follows are 8 T cell receptor beta chains derived from one specimen sequenced in a study of T cells expressing NK-cell markers. One entry per CDR3 protein, without DNA, is what TCRdb gives after re-calling the 5' RACE reads. Here the sample table reports 160,000 or so distinct CDR3 sequences. Specimen: blood T cells: a sorted CD56 or NKG2C T cell subset, CD4+ or CD8+ T cells, or bulk PBMC T cells (not recorded which). The receptors here all came from a woman aged 18 to 75 in good health.

V usage is TRBV20-1 and J usage is TRBJ2-3; absent DNA, TCRdb's TRBD2 call cannot be checked. The V gene's germline CDR1 is DFQATT and CDR2 SNEGSKA (reference sequence). This CDR3 comprises 14 residues. The CDR3 sequence: CSARPAGDGDTQYF.

The chain combines TRBV5-1 with TRBJ2-1; TCRdb calls TRBD2, which cannot be checked without DNA. Germline assignment: CDR1 SGHRS and CDR2 YFSETQ. The CDR3 length is 17 residues. The CDR3 reads CASTPNGGGSSYNEQFF.

This chain joins TRBV5-1 and TRBJ1-4; checking the TCRdb D call of TRBD1 is not possible without DNA. Germline CDR1 and CDR2: SGHRS and YFSETQ. The CDR3 has 15 amino acids. The CDR3 here is CASSLVPGGDEKLFF.

The chain has TRBV3-1 and TRBJ1-3. The CDR3 covers 15 residues. CDR1 is LGHDT, CDR2 YNNKEL, per germline (reference sequence). The CDR3 loop is CASSHPVDSGNTIYF.

The chain recombines TRBV5-1 with TRBJ2-1; TCRdb proposes TRBD2, but this gene call is untestable without DNA. The CDR3 extends over 14 amino acids. Germline assignment: CDR1 SGHRS and CDR2 YFSETQ. CDR3 amino acids: CASTLGTSANEQFF.

J is TRBJ1-5 and V is TRBV7-2; TCRdb calls TRBD1, which cannot be checked without DNA. The CDR3 totals 14 residues. Germline values: CDR1 SGHTA, CDR2 FQGNSA. The CDR3 here is CASSPRGGDQPQHF.

This rearrangement joins TRBV5-6 to TRBJ2-7; the D call from TCRdb, TRBD1, cannot be confirmed without DNA. There are 15 residues in the CDR3. Germline V gene sequence: CDR1 SGHDT, CDR2 YYEEEE. CDR3 sequence reads: CASSLRDDSSYEQYF.

The rearrangement links TRBV5-1 to TRBJ2-1; there is no DNA to check the TCRdb D call of TRBD1. CDR1 is SGHRS and CDR2 is YFSETQ in the germline V gene. This CDR3 is 12 amino acids long. CDR3 in amino acids: CASTLGVDEQFF.